This TCR beta chain was identified during a study of T and B cells in COVID-19 patients. Overall study: Comorbidities linked to unfavorable COVID-19 outcome were present in about 90% of the 20 active-infection patients. Study-level points and caveats: No sequencing was yet done of CD4+, regulatory or CD8+ subsets, or of SARS-CoV-2-responsive or tetramer+ sorted cells. In COVID-19 patients, T cell receptor beta variable and joining gene use was reportedly strongly skewed. Few blood samples existed from mildly ill patients during symptoms or early in severe cases.

V gave up 3 bases and J gave up 0 bases, with 9 bases separating them. The CDR3 loop spans 14 amino acids. Per the germline V gene, CDR1 is LNHNV and CDR2 is YYDKDF (reference sequence). Details on this clonotype: Its matching antigen is unknown.

TRB was amplified from around 250-500 ng of blood genomic DNA. Multiplex PCR with BIOMED2 TRB-A/B primer pools amplified TRB rearrangements. In TCRdb, the multiplex PCR reads were re-called with MiXCR into one record per CDR3 protein. The table lists roughly 16,000 distinct CDR3 sequences, about 30% of them singletons. Sequenced: blood. The rearrangement links TRBV15 to TRBJ2-7; possible D gene TRBD1, 6 bases. This clonotype was sampled from a human donor who had recovered from COVID-19. CDR3 nucleotide sequence: TGTGCCACCAGCAGGGGGGCGAACTCCTACGAGCAGTACTTC. This translates into CATSRGANSYEQYF.